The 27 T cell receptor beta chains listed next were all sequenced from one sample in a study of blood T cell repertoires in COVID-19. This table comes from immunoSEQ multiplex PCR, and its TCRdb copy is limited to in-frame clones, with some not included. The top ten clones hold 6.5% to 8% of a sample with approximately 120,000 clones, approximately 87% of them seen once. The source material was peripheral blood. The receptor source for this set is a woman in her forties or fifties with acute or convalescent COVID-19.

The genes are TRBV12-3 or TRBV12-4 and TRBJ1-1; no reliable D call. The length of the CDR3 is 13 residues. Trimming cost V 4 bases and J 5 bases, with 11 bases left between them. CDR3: CASSSGPATEAFF. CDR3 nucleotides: TGTGCCAGCAGTTCCGGTCCTGCAACTGAAGCTTTCTTT.

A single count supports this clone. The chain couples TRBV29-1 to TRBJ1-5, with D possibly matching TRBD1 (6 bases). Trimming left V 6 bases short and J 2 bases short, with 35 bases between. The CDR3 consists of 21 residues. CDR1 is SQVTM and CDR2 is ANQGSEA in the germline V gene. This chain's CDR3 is CSVKMSLLTGRGDAGNQPQHF. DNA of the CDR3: TGCAGCGTCAAAATGTCCCTATTGACAGGTCGGGGAGATGCGGGCAATCAGCCCCAGCATTTT.

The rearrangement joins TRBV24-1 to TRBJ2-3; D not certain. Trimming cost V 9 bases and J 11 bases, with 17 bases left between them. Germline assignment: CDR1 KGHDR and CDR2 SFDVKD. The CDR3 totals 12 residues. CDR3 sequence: CATSTLGGMQYF. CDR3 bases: TGTGCCACCTCCACCCTAGGCGGCATGCAGTATTTT.

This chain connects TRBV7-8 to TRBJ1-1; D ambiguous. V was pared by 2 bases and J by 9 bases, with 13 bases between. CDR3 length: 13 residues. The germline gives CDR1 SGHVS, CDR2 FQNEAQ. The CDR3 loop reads CASSLSRTGQAFF. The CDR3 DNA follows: TGTGCCAGCAGCTTAAGTAGGACTGGACAAGCTTTCTTT.

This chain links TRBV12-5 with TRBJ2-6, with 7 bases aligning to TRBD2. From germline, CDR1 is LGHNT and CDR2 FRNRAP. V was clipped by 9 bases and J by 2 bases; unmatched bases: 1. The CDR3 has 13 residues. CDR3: CASGGTGANVLTF. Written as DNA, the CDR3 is TGTGCTAGCGGGGGGACTGGGGCCAACGTCCTGACTTTC.

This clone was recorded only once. The CDR3 coding sequence is TGTGCCAGCAGTCAGGGTAGTCGCGAGCAGTACTTC. It yields the protein CASSQGSREQYF. The genes are TRBV2 and TRBJ2-7; D perhaps matches TRBD1 (5 bases). V was clipped by 5 bases and J by 6 bases, with 11 bases between them. This CDR3 has 12 amino acids. The germline CDR1 and CDR2 sequences are SNHLY and FYNNEI.

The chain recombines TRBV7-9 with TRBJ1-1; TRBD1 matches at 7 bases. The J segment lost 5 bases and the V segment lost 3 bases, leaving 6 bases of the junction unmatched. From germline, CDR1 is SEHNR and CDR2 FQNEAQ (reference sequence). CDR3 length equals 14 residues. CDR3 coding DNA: TGTGCCAGCAGCTTCGGGACAGTCAGGACTGAAGCTTTCTTT. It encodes CASSFGTVRTEAFF.

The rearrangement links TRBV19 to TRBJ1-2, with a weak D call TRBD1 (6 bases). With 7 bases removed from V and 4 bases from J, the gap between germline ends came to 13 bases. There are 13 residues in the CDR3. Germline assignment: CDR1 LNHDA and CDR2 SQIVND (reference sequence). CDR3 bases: TGTGCCAGTACCCTACAGGGCGGCTATGGCTACACCTTC. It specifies CASTLQGGYGYTF. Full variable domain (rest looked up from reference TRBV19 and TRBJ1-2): DGGITQSPKYLFRKEGQNVTLSCEQNLNHDAMYWYRQDPGQGLRLIYYSQIVNDFQKGDIAEGYSVSREKKESFPLTVTSAQKNPTAFYLCASTLQGGYGYTFGSGTRLTVV.

The CDR3 protein is CASSSTGTTEAFF. DNA for the CDR3: TGTGCCAGCAGCTCGACAGGGACCACTGAAGCTTTCTTT. The genes are TRBV12-3 or TRBV12-4 and TRBJ1-1, with 7 positions matching TRBD1. J lost 4 bases, V lost 6 bases, and 5 bases had no gene match. CDR3 length: 13 residues.

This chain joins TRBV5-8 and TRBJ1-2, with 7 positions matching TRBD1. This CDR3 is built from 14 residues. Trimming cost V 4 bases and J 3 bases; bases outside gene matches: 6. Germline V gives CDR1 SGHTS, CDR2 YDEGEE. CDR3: CASSTTGTDYGYTF. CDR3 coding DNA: TGTGCCAGCAGCACGACCGGGACAGACTATGGCTACACCTTC.

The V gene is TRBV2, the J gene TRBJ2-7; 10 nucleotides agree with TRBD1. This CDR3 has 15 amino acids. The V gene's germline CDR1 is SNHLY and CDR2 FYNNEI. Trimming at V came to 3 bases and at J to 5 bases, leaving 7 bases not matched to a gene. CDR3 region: CASSDGDRGLNEQYF. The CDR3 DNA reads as TGTGCCAGCAGTGATGGGGACAGGGGTCTGAACGAGCAGTACTTC.

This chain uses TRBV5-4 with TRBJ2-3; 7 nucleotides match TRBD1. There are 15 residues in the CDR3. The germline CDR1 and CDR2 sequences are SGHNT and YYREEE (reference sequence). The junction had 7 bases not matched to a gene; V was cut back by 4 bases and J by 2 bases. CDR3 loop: CASSLQGIDTDTQYF. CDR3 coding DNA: TGTGCCAGCAGCCTACAGGGGATTGACACAGATACGCAGTATTTT.

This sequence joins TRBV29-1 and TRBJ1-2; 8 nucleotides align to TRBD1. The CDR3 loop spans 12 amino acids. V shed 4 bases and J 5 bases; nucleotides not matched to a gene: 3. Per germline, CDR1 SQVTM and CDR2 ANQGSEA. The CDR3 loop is CSVARDRYGYTF. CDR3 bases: TGCAGCGTTGCCAGGGACAGGTATGGCTACACCTTC.

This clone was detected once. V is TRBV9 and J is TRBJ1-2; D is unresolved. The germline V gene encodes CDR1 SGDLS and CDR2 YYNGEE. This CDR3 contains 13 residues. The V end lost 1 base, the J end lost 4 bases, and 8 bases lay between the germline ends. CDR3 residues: CASSVMSLYGYTF. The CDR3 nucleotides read TGTGCCAGCAGCGTAATGAGCCTCTATGGCTACACCTTC.

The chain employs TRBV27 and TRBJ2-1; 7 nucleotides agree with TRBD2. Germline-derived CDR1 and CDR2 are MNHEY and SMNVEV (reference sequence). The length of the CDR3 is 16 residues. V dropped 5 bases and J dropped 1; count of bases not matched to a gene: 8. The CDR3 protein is CASSNQRRGSYNEQFF. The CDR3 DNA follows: TGTGCCAGCAGTAATCAAAGGCGGGGGTCCTACAATGAGCAGTTCTTC.

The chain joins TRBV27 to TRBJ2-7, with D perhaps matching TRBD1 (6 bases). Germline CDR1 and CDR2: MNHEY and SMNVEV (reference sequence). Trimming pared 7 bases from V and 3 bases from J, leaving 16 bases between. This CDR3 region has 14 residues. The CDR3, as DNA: TGTGCCAGCAACCCCGGGACACCGATCTACGAGCAGTACTTC. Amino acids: CASNPGTPIYEQYF.

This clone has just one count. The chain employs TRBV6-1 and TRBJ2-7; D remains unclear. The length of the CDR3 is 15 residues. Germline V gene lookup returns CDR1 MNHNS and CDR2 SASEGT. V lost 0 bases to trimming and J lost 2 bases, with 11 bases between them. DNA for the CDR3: TGTGCCAGCAGTGAAGCGGCGGCCCGGACCTACGAGCAGTACTTC. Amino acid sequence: CASSEAAARTYEQYF.

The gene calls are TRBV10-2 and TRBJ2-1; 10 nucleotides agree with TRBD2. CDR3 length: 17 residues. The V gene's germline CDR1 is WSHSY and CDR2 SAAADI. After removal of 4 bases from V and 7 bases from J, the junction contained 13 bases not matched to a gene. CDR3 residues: CASSGLQGLASKNEQFF. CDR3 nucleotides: TGCGCCAGCAGTGGCCTGCAGGGACTAGCGAGTAAAAATGAGCAGTTCTTC.

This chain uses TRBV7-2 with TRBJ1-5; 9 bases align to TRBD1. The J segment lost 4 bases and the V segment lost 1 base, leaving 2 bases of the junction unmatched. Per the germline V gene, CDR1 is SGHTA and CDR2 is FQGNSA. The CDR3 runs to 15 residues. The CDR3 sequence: CASSLGDRVNQPQHF. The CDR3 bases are TGTGCCAGCAGCTTAGGGGACAGGGTAAATCAGCCCCAGCATTTT.

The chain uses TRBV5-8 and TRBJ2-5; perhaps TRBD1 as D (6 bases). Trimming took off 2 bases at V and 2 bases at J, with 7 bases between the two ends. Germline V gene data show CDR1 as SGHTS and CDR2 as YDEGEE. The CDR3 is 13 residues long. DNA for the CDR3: TGTGCCAGCAGCTTCGACAGGCAAGAGACCCAGTACTTC. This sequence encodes CASSFDRQETQYF.

The CDR3 DNA reads TGTGCCACCAGTGATTTGCAGGGAGGGAAGTACGAGCAGTACTTC. This codes for CATSDLQGGKYEQYF. V is TRBV24-1 and J is TRBJ2-7; 7 nucleotides align to TRBD2. The CDR3 covers 15 residues. Germline trimming cut 0 bases from V and 4 bases from J; bases unmatched to any gene: 5. The germline CDR1 and CDR2 sequences are KGHDR and SFDVKD.

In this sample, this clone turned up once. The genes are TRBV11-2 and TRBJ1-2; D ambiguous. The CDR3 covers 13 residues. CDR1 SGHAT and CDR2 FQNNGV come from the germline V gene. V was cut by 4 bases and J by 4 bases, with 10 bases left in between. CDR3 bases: TGTGCCAGCAGCTATCTCGGTGCCTATGGCTACACCTTC. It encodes CASSYLGAYGYTF.

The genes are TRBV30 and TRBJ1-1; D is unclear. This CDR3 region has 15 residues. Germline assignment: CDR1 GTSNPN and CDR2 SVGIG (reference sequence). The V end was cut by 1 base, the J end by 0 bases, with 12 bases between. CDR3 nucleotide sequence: TGTGCCTGGAGTGGGGCAGTTTCCATGAACACTGAAGCTTTCTTT. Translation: CAWSGAVSMNTEAFF.

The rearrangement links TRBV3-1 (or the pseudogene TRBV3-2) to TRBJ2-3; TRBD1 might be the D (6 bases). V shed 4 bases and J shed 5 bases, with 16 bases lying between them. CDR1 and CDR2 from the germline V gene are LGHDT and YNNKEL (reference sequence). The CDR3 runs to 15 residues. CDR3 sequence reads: CASSRATGFEDTQYF. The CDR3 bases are TGTGCCAGCAGCCGGGCCACAGGGTTCGAAGATACGCAGTATTTT.

CDR3 sequence reads: CASSLVQGWNTEAFF. CDR3 in DNA: TGTGCCAGCAGCTTAGTCCAGGGGTGGAACACTGAAGCTTTCTTT. The rearrangement links TRBV7-9 to TRBJ1-1, with D perhaps matching TRBD1 (6 bases). CDR1 and CDR2 (germline): SEHNR, FQNEAQ (reference sequence). V was shortened by 1 base and J by 1 base, with 10 bases between the two germline ends. The CDR3 has 15 amino acids.

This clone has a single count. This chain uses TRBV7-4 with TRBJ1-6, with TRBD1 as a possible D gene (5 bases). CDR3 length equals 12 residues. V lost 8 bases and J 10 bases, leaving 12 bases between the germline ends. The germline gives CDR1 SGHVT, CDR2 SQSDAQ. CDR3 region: CASWGVRSPLHF. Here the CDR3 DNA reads TGTGCCAGCTGGGGGGTTAGGTCACCCCTCCACTTT.

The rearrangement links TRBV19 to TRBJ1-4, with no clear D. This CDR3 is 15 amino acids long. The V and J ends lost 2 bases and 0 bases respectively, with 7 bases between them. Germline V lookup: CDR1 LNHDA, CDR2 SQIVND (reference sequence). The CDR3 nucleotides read TGTGCCAGTAGTATAAAGAGTGCAACTAATGAAAAACTGTTTTTT. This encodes CASSIKSATNEKLFF. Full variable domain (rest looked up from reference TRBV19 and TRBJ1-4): DGGITQSPKYLFRKEGQNVTLSCEQNLNHDAMYWYRQDPGQGLRLIYYSQIVNDFQKGDIAEGYSVSREKKESFPLTVTSAQKNPTAFYLCASSIKSATNEKLFFGSGTQLSVL.